This T cell receptor (beta chain) emerged from a study of CD8+ T cells in alopecia areata. Background on the study: Twice a day, 5 to 10 mg of oral tofacitinib was administered to treated patients. Points from the study as a whole: While patients received tofacitinib, many expanded lesional clones remained present in scalp and blood. Alopecia totalis/universalis scalp especially showed more expanded CD8+ clones than normal scalp.

Treatment defined: oral pan-JAK inhibitor, 5-10 mg twice daily. RNA extraction was followed by reverse transcription into cDNA, which acted as the sequencing template. Clones were read by immunoSEQ multiplex PCR, and TCRdb kept only the in-frame ones, dropping some. The data contain under 250,000 clones, more than 55% of them seen just once; the ten biggest clones take up 0.95% to 1.5%. On this clone: Its antigen is not known.

The clonotype comes from a human donor with alopecia areata. Sample: CD4+ T cells sorted from blood, taken at approximately week 45, from a patient treated with tofacitinib.

The CDR3 spells CASMRLAGLTDTQYF. The CDR3 coding sequence is TGTGCCAGCATGCGTCTAGCGGGGCTCACAGATACGCAGTATTTT. The V call is TRBV2, the J call TRBJ2-3; 9 bases align to TRBD2. The CDR3 length is 15 residues. Germline loops: CDR1 SNHLY, CDR2 FYNNEI. The trim removed 7 bases at V and 2 bases at J, leaving 7 bases unmatched. The variable domain in full, completed from reference TRBV2 and TRBJ2-3, reads EPEVTQTPSHQVTQMGQEVILRCVPISNHLYFYWYRQILGQKVEFLVSFYNNEISEKSEIFDDQFSVERPDGSNFTLKIRSTKLEDSAMYFCASMRLAGLTDTQYFGPGTRLTVL.